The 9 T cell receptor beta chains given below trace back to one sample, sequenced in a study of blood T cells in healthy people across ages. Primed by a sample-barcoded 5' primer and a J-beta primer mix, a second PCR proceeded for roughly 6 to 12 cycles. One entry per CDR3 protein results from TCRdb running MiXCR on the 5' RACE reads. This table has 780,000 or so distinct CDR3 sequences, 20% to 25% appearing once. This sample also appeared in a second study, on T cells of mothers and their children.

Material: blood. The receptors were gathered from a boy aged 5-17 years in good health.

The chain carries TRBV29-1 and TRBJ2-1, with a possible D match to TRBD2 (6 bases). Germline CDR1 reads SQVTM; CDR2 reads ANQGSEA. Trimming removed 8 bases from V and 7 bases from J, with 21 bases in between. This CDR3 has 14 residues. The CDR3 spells CSIPGLIRKNEQFF. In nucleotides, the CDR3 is TGCAGCATACCGGGACTTATAAGGAAAAATGAGCAGTTCTTC.

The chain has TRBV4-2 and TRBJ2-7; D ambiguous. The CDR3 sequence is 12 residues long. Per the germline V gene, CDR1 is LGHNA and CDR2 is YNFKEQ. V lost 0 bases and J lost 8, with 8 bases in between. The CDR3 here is CASSQDDNKQYF. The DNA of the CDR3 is TGTGCCAGCAGCCAAGATGATAACAAGCAGTACTTC.

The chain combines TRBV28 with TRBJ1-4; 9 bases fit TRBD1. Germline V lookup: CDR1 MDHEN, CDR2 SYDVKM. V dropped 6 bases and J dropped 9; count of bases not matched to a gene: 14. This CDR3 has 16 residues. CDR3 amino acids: CASSPPIGQGRQKLFF. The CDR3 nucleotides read TGTGCCAGCAGCCCCCCGATCGGACAGGGGAGACAAAAACTGTTTTTT.

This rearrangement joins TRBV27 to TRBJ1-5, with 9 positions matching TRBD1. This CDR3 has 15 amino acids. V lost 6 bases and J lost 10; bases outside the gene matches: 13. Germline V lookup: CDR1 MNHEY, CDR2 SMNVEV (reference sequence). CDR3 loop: CASRPQGAASSPQHF. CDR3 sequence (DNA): TGTGCCAGCAGACCACAGGGGGCGGCCAGTTCCCCCCAGCATTTT.

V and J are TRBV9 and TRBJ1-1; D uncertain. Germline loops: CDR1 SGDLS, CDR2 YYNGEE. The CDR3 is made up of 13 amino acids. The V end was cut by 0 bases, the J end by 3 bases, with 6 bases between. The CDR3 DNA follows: TGTGCCAGCAGCGTAGAGTATCACACTGAAGCTTTCTTT. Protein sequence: CASSVEYHTEAFF. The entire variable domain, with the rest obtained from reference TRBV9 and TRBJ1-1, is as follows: DSGVTQTPKHLITATGQRVTLRCSPRSGDLSVYWYQQSLDQGLQFLIQYYNGEERAKGNILERFSAQQFPDLHSELNLSSLELGDSALYFCASSVEYHTEAFFGQGTRLTVV.

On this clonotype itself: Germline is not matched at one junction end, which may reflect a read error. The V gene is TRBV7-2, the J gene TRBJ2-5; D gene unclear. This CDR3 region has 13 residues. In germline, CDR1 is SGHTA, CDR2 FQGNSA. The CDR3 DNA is TGTGCCAGCAGCTCCTTACTGCCAGAGACCCAGCACTTC. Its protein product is CASSSLLPETQHF. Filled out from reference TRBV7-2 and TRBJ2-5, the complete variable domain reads GAGVSQSPSNKVTEKGKDVELRCDPISGHTALYWYRQSLGQGLEFLIYFQGNSAPDKSGLPSDRFSAERTGGSVSTLTIQRTQQEDSAVYLCASSSLLPETQHFGPGTRLLVL.

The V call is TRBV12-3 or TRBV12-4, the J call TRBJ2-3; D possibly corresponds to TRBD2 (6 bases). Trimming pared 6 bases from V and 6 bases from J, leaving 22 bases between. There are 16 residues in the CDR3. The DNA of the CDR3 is TGTGCCAGCAGCCACCTAGTGGCGGGGACCGGGGATACGCAGTATTTT. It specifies CASSHLVAGTGDTQYF.

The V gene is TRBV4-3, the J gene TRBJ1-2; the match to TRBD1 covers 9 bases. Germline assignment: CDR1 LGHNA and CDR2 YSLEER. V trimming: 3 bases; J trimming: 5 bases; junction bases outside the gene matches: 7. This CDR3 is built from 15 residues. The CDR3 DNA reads TGCGCCAGCAGCCAGGACAGGGGCAAAGATTATGGCTACACCTTC. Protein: CASSQDRGKDYGYTF.

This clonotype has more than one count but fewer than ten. This CDR3 is CASSGNRGLYGYTF. The CDR3 DNA follows: TGTGCCAGCAGCGGAAACAGGGGATTGTACGGCTACACCTTC. The chain recombines TRBV9 with TRBJ1-2, with 7 bases that match TRBD1. CDR3 length: 14 amino acids. V was pared by 3 bases and J by 8 bases, with 10 bases of the junction left unmatched. In germline, CDR1 is SGDLS, CDR2 YYNGEE.